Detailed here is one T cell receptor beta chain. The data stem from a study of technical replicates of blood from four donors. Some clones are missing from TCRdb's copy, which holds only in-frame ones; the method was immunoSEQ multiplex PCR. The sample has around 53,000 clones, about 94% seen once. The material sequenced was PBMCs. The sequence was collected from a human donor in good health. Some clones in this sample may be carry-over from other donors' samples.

The CDR3 coding sequence is TGTGCCAGCAGTCCGGGAGGGCTAGGTGGGGAGCTGTTTTTT. Its protein product is CASSPGGLGGELFF. The chain employs TRBV6-6 and TRBJ2-2; 8 nucleotides match TRBD2. The J segment lost 8 bases and the V segment lost 5 bases, leaving 7 bases of the junction unmatched. Germline values: CDR1 MNHNY, CDR2 SVGAGI (reference sequence). The CDR3 contains 14 residues.